These T cell receptor beta chains were read from a single sample in a study of identical twins. A single record per CDR3 protein comes from TCRdb applying MiXCR to the 5' RACE reads. Here the sample spans roughly 260,000 distinct CDR3 sequences, 6% to 8.5% being singletons. These data were likewise used in another study, on yellow fever vaccine responses in identical twins.

The specimen sequenced was CD8+ T cells sorted from blood. The receptor source for this set is a woman aged 18-29 years in good health. The conserved cysteine and the conserved F or W are not part of the CDR3 here. A row's size may be missing; if present it is once, few, many or a size class.

>TRBJ1-1|many|TRBV4-1
ASSQGTGTEAF
>TRBJ2-7|many|TRBV6-1
ASTPTRLGSYEQY
>TRBJ2-2|few|TRBV4-1
ASSQRQINTGELF
>TRBJ2-7|few|TRBV27
ASRDGTYEQY
>TRBJ1-5|many|TRBV7-9
ASSLDSSNQPQH
>TRBJ2-3|NA|TRBV9
ASSARLAGASEADTQY
>TRBJ1-2|few|TRBV29-1
SVGPGGNYGYT
>TRBJ1-1|NA|TRBV7-9
ASSLVSENEAF
>TRBJ2-1|few|TRBV24-1
ATSDYRSPYNEQF
>TRBJ2-1|few|TRBV7-8
ASSYHEGGAGPEQF
>TRBJ2-5|few|TRBV3-1
ASSPSTSGVRETQY
>TRBJ1-1|many|TRBV27
ASRGTGDSPGPEAF
>TRBJ2-3|NA|TRBV2
ASKGSVPQY
>TRBJ1-2|NA|TRBV5-6
ASSLEDRFYYGYT
>TRBJ2-5|many|TRBV12-3/TRBV12-4
ASSLGGLQETQY
>TRBJ2-7|many|TRBV27
ASSFGLAGGYEQY
>TRBJ2-7|many|TRBV9
ASSVGGSGTYEQY
>TRBJ2-6|NA|TRBV7-6
ASSLGATGVNSGANVLT
>TRBJ2-3|many|TRBV9
ASSVATGHTSTDTQY
>TRBJ2-5|many|TRBV28
ASSLGQGLETQY
>TRBJ2-7|NA|TRBV7-9
ASSDSGRTYEQY
>TRBJ2-1|many|TRBV6-5
ASSSLVAGHSYNEQF
>TRBJ2-1|few|TRBV4-2
ASSQEGGGANNEQF
>TRBJ2-3|few|TRBV5-4
ASSLAGNTDTQY
>TRBJ1-2|many|TRBV28
ASNYNSGDVYGYT
>TRBJ2-1|few|TRBV2
ANGSTQSSYNEQF
>TRBJ2-2|NA|TRBV7-7
ASSPRGPPNTGELF
>TRBJ2-7|few|TRBV10-3
AIRGVAGREDEQY
>TRBJ2-1|many|TRBV5-1
ASSYGLAGVSYNEQF
>TRBJ2-3|many|TRBV5-1
ASSLIGSTDTQY
>TRBJ2-3|many|TRBV3-1
ASSQGTSAATDTQY
>TRBJ2-1|many|TRBV12-3/TRBV12-4
ASSLVDGYSYNEQF
>TRBJ2-2|NA|TRBV5-1
ASGTYESGTTGELF
>TRBJ1-1|few|TRBV28
ASSLGLRVTNTEAF
>TRBJ2-1|few|TRBV7-6
ASSPLIAGSYNEQF
>TRBJ2-1|NA|TRBV5-6
ATNRDYSYNEQF
>TRBJ2-5|few|TRBV10-2
ASRGLAGEETQY
>TRBJ2-7|few|TRBV10-3
AISGTPYEQY
>TRBJ2-5|NA|TRBV7-9
ASSLDLTIVQETQY
>TRBJ2-3|few|TRBV7-2
ASIIRDRGTDTQY
>TRBJ2-7|NA|TRBV11-3
ASSPVFFGSYEQY
>TRBJ2-1|many|TRBV13
ASSFSGRGDRSKQF
>TRBJ2-5|NA|TRBV6-1
ASSGLTGLETQY
>TRBJ2-5|many|TRBV12-3/TRBV12-4
ASSFSPPGLGQEFQY
>TRBJ2-2|few|TRBV7-3
ASSLSGAGYANTGELF
>TRBJ2-7|NA|TRBV5-1
ASSLDTGYSSYEQY
>TRBJ1-3|many|TRBV28
ASSSLASGNTIY
>TRBJ2-1|many|TRBV12-3/TRBV12-4
ASRETGASDEQF
>TRBJ2-1|NA|TRBV9
ASSVGGKSAYNEQF
>TRBJ2-7|few|TRBV20-1
SAYWTSGNSYEQY
>TRBJ2-1|NA|TRBV6-1
ASNPLTFDEQF
>TRBJ2-2|many|TRBV5-1
ASSLVTRAGELF
>TRBJ2-1|few|TRBV7-8
ASSLRGRSSYNEQF